These T cell receptor beta chains were read from a single sample in a study of brain T cells in children with intractable seizures. Only in-frame clones appear in the TCRdb table, and some are missing; sequencing was by immunoSEQ multiplex PCR. This sample has 300,000 to 400,000 clones, with 85% to 95% found just once. Sequencing used peripheral blood, obtained about 5 months after surgery. The receptors come from a boy under two years old with tuberous sclerosis and intractable seizures. The CDR3 runs from the conserved cysteine through the conserved F or W. Fields, in order: D gene, V gene, clone size, J gene, CDR3 DNA, CDR3 protein. The D gene is left open where the match is weak. Some rows mark clone size as missing; the rest say once, few, many or name a class of expanded clone.

NA	TRBV6-1	NA	TRBJ1-6	TGTGCCAGCAGTGAAGCGGGGGGAGAGTCACCCCTCCACTTT	CASSEAGGESPLHF
TRBD1	TRBV30	NA	TRBJ1-1	TGTGCCTGGTGTAGACAGGGAGGTACTGAAGCTTTCTTT	CAWCRQGGTEAFF
NA	TRBV18	NA	TRBJ2-7	TGTGCCAGCTCACCTGGGCGGAACGAGCAGTACTTC	CASSPGRNEQYF
TRBD1	TRBV5-5	NA	TRBJ1-5	TGTGCCAGCAGCTTGGGGGACAGGGAGGCCTTAGGGTTTTATCAGCCCCAGCATTTT	CASSLGDREALGFYQPQHF
NA	TRBV20-1	NA	TRBJ1-1	TGCAGTGCCAACAGGGACACTGAAGCTTTCTTT	CSANRDTEAFF
NA	TRBV5-5	NA	TRBJ2-2	TGTGCCAGCAGCTCGGAAAGGACCAACTTATTGCCTTACACCGGGGAGCTGTTTTTT	CASSSERTNLLPYTGELFF
TRBD2	TRBV3-1/TRBV3-2	once	TRBJ2-7	TGTGCCAGCAGCCGGGGCGGGGGGGCATCAGAGCAGTACTTC	CASSRGGGASEQYF
NA	TRBV7-2	NA	TRBJ1-2	TGTGCCAGCAGCTTAGAGATCGGTGGTGGGAAGAGCTACACCTTC	CASSLEIGGGKSYTF
TRBD2	TRBV4-1	NA	TRBJ2-5	TGCGCCAGCAGCCACCAAACTAGCGGGGGGTACCAAGAGACCCAGTACTTC	CASSHQTSGGYQETQYF
TRBD1	TRBV4-1	NA	TRBJ2-7	TGCGCCAGCAGCCAAGATTTAGGGGACAGGCCACTCTACGAGCAGTACTTC	CASSQDLGDRPLYEQYF
TRBD2	TRBV2	NA	TRBJ2-3	TGTGCCAGCCGTGAGCGGACTAGCGGGAGGGCTGCTACGCAGTATTTT	CASRERTSGRAATQYF
TRBD1	TRBV30	NA	TRBJ1-1	TGTGCCTCACGACGGACAGGGGGATCGAACACTGAAGCTTTCTTT	CASRRTGGSNTEAFF
NA	TRBV6-1	NA	TRBJ1-1	TGTGCCAGCAGTGAAACCAGGGCCACTGAAGCTTTCTTT	CASSETRATEAFF
TRBD1	TRBV19	once	TRBJ1-5	TGTGCCAGTAGTGAACGGGACAGGGTATTTCAGCCCCAGCATTTT	CASSERDRVFQPQHF
NA	TRBV2	NA	TRBJ2-6	TGTGCCAGCAGTGAAGAAATAGGGGCAACCGGGGCCAACGTCCTGACTTTC	CASSEEIGATGANVLTF